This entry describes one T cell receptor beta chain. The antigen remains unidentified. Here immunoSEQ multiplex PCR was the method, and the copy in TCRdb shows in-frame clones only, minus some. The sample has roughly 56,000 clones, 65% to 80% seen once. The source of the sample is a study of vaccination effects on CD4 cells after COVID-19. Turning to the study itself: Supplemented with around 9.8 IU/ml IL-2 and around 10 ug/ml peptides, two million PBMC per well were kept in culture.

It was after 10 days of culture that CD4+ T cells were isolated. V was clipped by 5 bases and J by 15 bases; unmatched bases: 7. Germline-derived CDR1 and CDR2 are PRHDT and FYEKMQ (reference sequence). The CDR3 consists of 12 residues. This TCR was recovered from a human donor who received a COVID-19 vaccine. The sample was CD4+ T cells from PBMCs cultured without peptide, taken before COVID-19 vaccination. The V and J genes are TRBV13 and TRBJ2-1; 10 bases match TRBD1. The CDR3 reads CASSLKTGGMFF. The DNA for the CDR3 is TGTGCCAGCAGCCTAAAGACAGGGGGCATGTTCTTC.